The 8 T cell receptor beta chains presented below share a single source sample, sequenced in a study of T cells in Graves' hyperthyroidism and ophthalmopathy. TCR beta CDR3 regions were amplified from RNA transcripts. The HTBI set primed first-round TCR CDR3 RT-PCR. Using its own MiXCR run on the multiplex PCR reads, TCRdb lists one record per CDR3 protein. The table lists around 660,000 distinct CDR3 sequences, roughly 45% of them singletons. What was sequenced was peripheral blood or thyroid tissue (not recorded which). These receptor sequences come from an adult man with Graves' disease, either hyperthyroidism or ophthalmopathy (not recorded which).

This sequence joins TRBV7-2 and TRBJ1-1; possible D gene TRBD1, 5 bases. The CDR3 has 15 amino acids. The germline V and J ends were trimmed by 5 bases and 7 bases, with 20 bases remaining between them. CDR1 and CDR2 from the germline V gene are SGHTA and FQGNSA. CDR3 coding DNA: TGTGCCAGCAGCCAAGATCCCGGGGACCAGCGTGAAGCTTTCTTT. Translating it yields CASSQDPGDQREAFF.

The sample holds a few counts of this clonotype. This rearrangement joins TRBV9 to TRBJ1-1; no reliable D call. This CDR3 region has 14 residues. The V end lost 3 bases, the J end lost 5 bases, and 14 bases lay between the germline ends. Germline loops: CDR1 SGDLS, CDR2 YYNGEE. CDR3 in DNA: TGTGCCAGCAGCGGCCGAGGAGGGCGAACTGAAGCTTTCTTT. Encoded protein: CASSGRGGRTEAFF.

Notes on this clonotype: Given a much more abundant clone one base away, this may be a read error. The V gene is TRBV25-1, the J gene TRBJ2-7; D perhaps matches TRBD1 (6 bases). The V gene's germline CDR1 is MGHDK and CDR2 SYGVNS. Trimming cost V 6 bases and J 4 bases, with 13 bases left between them. CDR3 length: 13 amino acids. The CDR3 DNA sequence: TGTGCCAGCAGCTCCAACACAGGGTACGAGCAGTACTTC. Protein: CASSSNTGYEQYF.

This clonotype came up many times. The gene calls are TRBV10-2 and TRBJ2-7; D could derive from TRBD1 or TRBD2 (6 bases each). In germline, CDR1 is WSHSY, CDR2 SAAADI. The CDR3 loop spans 13 amino acids. V lost 2 bases to trimming and J lost 6 bases, with 11 bases between them. CDR3 DNA: TGCGCCAGCAGTGAGGGGGGGCGCGCCGAGCAGTACTTC. Protein product: CASSEGGRAEQYF.

This clonotype occurred a few times. V is TRBV12-3 or TRBV12-4 and J is TRBJ2-7; no definite D call. V was trimmed by 4 bases and J by 2 bases, leaving 9 bases between them. The CDR3 loop spans 13 amino acids. CDR3 amino acids: CASSWAGPYEQYF. CDR3 nucleotide sequence: TGTGCCAGCAGTTGGGCAGGCCCCTACGAGCAGTACTTC.

This chain links TRBV29-1 with TRBJ1-4; TRBD1 is a possible D gene (5 bases). The CDR3 extends over 12 amino acids. In germline, CDR1 is SQVTM, CDR2 ANQGSEA. With 6 bases removed from V and 8 bases from J, the gap between germline ends came to 13 bases. The CDR3 nucleotides read TGCAGCGTGGCGCAGGGTTGGGAAAAACTGTTTTTT. This sequence encodes CSVAQGWEKLFF.

The chain links TRBV29-1 to TRBJ1-1; D unclear. Germline-derived CDR1 and CDR2 are SQVTM and ANQGSEA. V was clipped by 3 bases and J by 3 bases, with 11 bases between them. CDR3 length equals 13 residues. The chain's CDR3 is CSVDGRMDTEAFF. The CDR3 DNA sequence: TGCAGCGTTGATGGGCGCATGGACACTGAAGCTTTCTTT.

This clonotype was seen many times. The CDR3 nucleotides are TGTGCCAGCAGTGAGACCGCTCCTCCGAACACTGAAGCTTTCTTT. This encodes CASSETAPPNTEAFF. The chain links TRBV2 to TRBJ1-1; the D is unclear. Germline V CDR1 and CDR2: SNHLY, FYNNEI. The CDR3 runs to 15 residues. The V and J ends lost 3 bases and 1 base respectively, with 12 bases between them.